This entry is about one T cell receptor (beta chain). Trimming removed 0 bases from V and 5 bases from J; junction bases left unmatched: 9. From germline, CDR1 is SGDLS and CDR2 YYNGEE. The CDR3 loop spans 16 amino acids. This specimen comes from a study of shared clonotypes between healthy human individuals. Method: immunoSEQ multiplex PCR; TCRdb's copy keeps in-frame clones and lacks some. The data show about 2 million clones, with 90% to 95% seen just once and roughly 0.13% held by the top ten. This chain connects TRBV9 to TRBJ2-5, with 8 bases aligning to TRBD2. The sample taken for sequencing was naive CD4+ T cells sorted from blood. Subset in this sample: CD45RA+ positively selected. The TCR sequence derives from a man aged 18 to 29 in good health. CDR3 sequence reads: CASSVGSAGVGETQYF. CDR3 DNA: TGTGCCAGCAGCGTAGGATCAGCGGGAGTAGGGGAGACCCAGTACTTC.